The 17 T cell receptor beta chains in this list originate from one sample, sequenced in a study of blood T cell repertoires in COVID-19. The repertoire was sequenced with immunoSEQ multiplex PCR; TCRdb's copy has only in-frame clones and lacks some. The repertoire holds 60,000 to 75,000 clones, with 70% to 90% as singletons. The sequenced sample consisted of peripheral blood. These receptor sequences come from a human donor in a cohort sampled during active COVID-19.

The V and J genes are TRBV29-1 and TRBJ2-1; 10 bases map to TRBD2. Unmatched junction bases numbered 6, after V lost 3 bases and J lost 7 bases. From germline, CDR1 is SQVTM and CDR2 ANQGSEA. The CDR3 is 14 amino acids. The CDR3 DNA reads TGCAGCGTTGAGAAGTTAGCGGGAGGTAATGAGCAGTTCTTC. It yields the protein CSVEKLAGGNEQFF.

V usage is TRBV6-4 and J usage is TRBJ2-1, with a possible D match to TRBD1 (5 bases). Germline CDR1 MRHNA, CDR2 SNTAGT. Trimming shortened V by 4 bases and J by 7 bases, and 11 bases separated the two germline ends. The CDR3 loop spans 13 amino acids. Here the CDR3 reads CASSADSGNEQFF. The CDR3 DNA reads TGTGCCAGCAGTGCCGACAGTGGTAATGAGCAGTTCTTC.

The chain couples TRBV7-3 to TRBJ2-1, with 10 bases that match TRBD1. CDR1 and CDR2 (germline): SGHTA, FQGTGA. The J segment lost 6 bases and the V segment lost 6 bases, leaving 8 bases of the junction unmatched. CDR3 length: 15 amino acids. The CDR3 spells CASSPRTGGPNEQFF. In DNA, the CDR3 is TGTGCCAGCAGTCCTCGGACAGGGGGACCCAATGAGCAGTTCTTC.

The count of this clone is one. This chain uses TRBV10-2 with TRBJ2-7; a possible D gene is TRBD1 (6 bases). V was shortened by 3 bases and J by 6 bases, with 12 bases between the two germline ends. Looked up from germline, CDR1 is WSHSY and CDR2 is SAAADI. The length of the CDR3 is 13 residues. This CDR3 is CASSEGAGAEQYV. The CDR3 bases are TGCGCCAGCAGTGAAGGGGCAGGGGCCGAGCAGTACGTC.

The chain has TRBV7-9 and TRBJ2-3, with 8 bases lining up with TRBD2. V shed 3 bases and J 0 bases; nucleotides not matched to a gene: 8. Germline V gene data show CDR1 as SEHNR and CDR2 as FQNEAQ (reference sequence). CDR3 length: 17 amino acids. CDR3 bases: TGTGCCAGCAGCTTCGGGGCGGGAGGCCCGAGCACAGATACGCAGTATTTT. Residues: CASSFGAGGPSTDTQYF.

This clone has a single count. The genes are TRBV10-1 and TRBJ2-5, with D tentatively TRBD2 (5 bases). Germline V CDR1 and CDR2: WNHNN, SYGVQD (reference sequence). Between the trimmed V and J ends, which lost 4 bases and 3 bases, there was a span of 24 bases. CDR3 length equals 18 residues. In nucleotides, the CDR3 is TGCGCCAGCAGTGGGTCGAAAACAACAACCGGGGAAGAAGAGACCCAGTACTTC. Translation gives CASSGSKTTTGEEETQYF.

V usage is TRBV14 and J usage is TRBJ1-1, with D tentatively TRBD1 (5 bases). The CDR3 runs to 14 residues. Germline V lookup: CDR1 SGHDN, CDR2 FVKESK. Trimming stripped 2 bases from V and 1 base from J, with 8 bases between. As DNA, the CDR3 is TGTGCCAGCAGCCAAAGGACATCGAACACTGAAGCTTTCTTT. It translates to CASSQRTSNTEAFF.

The rearrangement links TRBV20-1 to TRBJ1-5, with D perhaps TRBD1 (5 bases). This CDR3 has 13 amino acids. Per germline, CDR1 DFQATT and CDR2 SNEGSKA (reference sequence). V was clipped by 3 bases and J by 1 base, with 7 bases between them. The CDR3 DNA is TGCAGTGCTAGTGGGGCCAGCAATCAGCCCCAGCATTTT. It encodes CSASGASNQPQHF.

This sequence joins TRBV7-9 and TRBJ2-1; 7 bases line up with TRBD2. The trim removed 2 bases at V and 7 bases at J, leaving 8 bases unmatched. The germline gives CDR1 SEHNR, CDR2 FQNEAQ (reference sequence). The CDR3 consists of 15 residues. The DNA for the CDR3 is TGTGCCAGCAGCTTACGGGCTAGCGGATTAAATGAGCAGTTCTTC. Encoded protein: CASSLRASGLNEQFF. The full variable domain, completed using reference TRBV7-9 and TRBJ2-1, is DTGVSQNPRHKITKRGQNVTFRCDPISEHNRLYWYRQTLGQGPEFLTYFQNEAQLEKSRLLSDRFSAERPKGSFSTLEIQRTEQGDSAMYLCASSLRASGLNEQFFGPGTRLTVL.

The V and J genes are TRBV12-2 and TRBJ1-2. TRBV12-2 is tagged as a pseudogene. The CDR3 contains 14 residues. CDR3 sequence: CASRLEGPREGYTF. The CDR3 nucleotides are TGTGCAAGTCGCTTAGAAGGCCCCCGGGAGGGCTACACCTTC.

This clone was detected only once. This sequence joins TRBV6-5 and TRBJ2-2; 7 nucleotides line up with TRBD2. The CDR3 extends over 15 amino acids. Germline V CDR1 and CDR2: MNHEY, SVGAGI. J lost 3 bases, V lost 5 bases, and 6 bases had no gene match. The CDR3 DNA reads TGTGCCAGCAGTAAAACTAGCGCGGACACCGGGGAGCTGTTTTTT. It specifies CASSKTSADTGELFF.

The chain is built from TRBV24-1 and TRBJ1-1, with D possibly TRBD1 on 5 matching bases. The CDR3 loop spans 16 amino acids. V shed 7 bases and J shed 0 bases, with 17 bases lying between them. Germline V lookup: CDR1 KGHDR, CDR2 SFDVKD. The CDR3 loop reads CATRPSGGPMNTEAFF. The CDR3 DNA is TGTGCCACCAGGCCCAGCGGGGGTCCCATGAACACTGAAGCTTTCTTT.

The V call is TRBV29-1, the J call TRBJ2-7; D is possibly TRBD2 (6 bases). V was trimmed by 1 base and J by 7 bases, leaving 20 bases between them. The V gene's germline CDR1 is SQVTM and CDR2 ANQGSEA. The CDR3 spans 15 residues. DNA for the CDR3: TGCAGCGTTGAAGTGGGTGGTAGCGGAAACACTGAGCAGTACTTC. Translating it yields CSVEVGGSGNTEQYF.

The chain employs TRBV11-1 and TRBJ2-5; D possibly corresponds to TRBD2 (6 bases). CDR3 size: 14 residues. The germline gives CDR1 SGHAT, CDR2 FQDESV (reference sequence). V lost 4 bases and J lost 5, with 14 bases in between. CDR3 DNA sequence: TGTGCCAGCAGCTCCCAGTGGGGGGAGGAGACCCAGTACTTC. It translates to CASSSQWGEETQYF.

A single count supports this clone. The rearrangement links TRBV28 to TRBJ1-2; 7 bases match TRBD1. The junction had 12 bases not matched to a gene; V was cut back by 4 bases and J by 4 bases. The CDR3 runs 16 residues. Germline V lookup: CDR1 MDHEN, CDR2 SYDVKM. CDR3 bases: TGTGCCAGCAGTTCGGGACAGCGAACATTTTCCTATGGCTACACCTTC. It translates to CASSSGQRTFSYGYTF.

In this sample, this clone turned up once. The J gene is TRBJ1-1, the V gene TRBV29-1; possible D gene TRBD1, 5 bases. Germline CDR1 SQVTM, CDR2 ANQGSEA. With 7 bases removed from V and 3 bases from J, the gap between germline ends came to 12 bases. The CDR3 contains 12 residues. The CDR3 region has the DNA TGCAGCGCCGGGAGAGGGGACACTGAAGCTTTCTTT. It yields the protein CSAGRGDTEAFF. Based on the CDR3 plus reference TRBV29-1 and TRBJ1-1, the full variable domain is SAVISQKPSRDICQRGTSLTIQCQVDSQVTMMFWYRQQPGQSLTLIATANQGSEATYESGFVIDKFPISRPNLTFSTLTVSNMSPEDSSIYLCSAGRGDTEAFFGQGTRLTVV.

The CDR3 sequence: CASSQIGWTQGTTGELFF. The CDR3 nucleotides are TGTGCCAGCAGCCAAATAGGATGGACCCAGGGGACCACCGGGGAGCTGTTTTTT. The chain carries TRBV3-1 (or the pseudogene TRBV3-2) and TRBJ2-2; D may be TRBD1 (6 bases). V lost 2 bases to trimming and J lost 4 bases, with 20 bases between them. This CDR3 comprises 18 residues. Germline lookup yields CDR1 LGHDT and CDR2 YNNKEL (reference sequence).